This T cell receptor (beta chain) originates from a study of T cells in Graves' hyperthyroidism and ophthalmopathy. General study points: The model predicted ophthalmopathy a median roughly six months before onset.

This CDR3 region has 13 residues. The germline V gene has CDR1 MNHNS and CDR2 SASEGT. Trimming at V came to 3 bases and at J to 6 bases, leaving 2 bases not matched to a gene. Uncontrolled infection, other autoimmune disease, pregnancy or lactation excluded patients. The authors took PBMCs from 10 ml fresh peripheral blood. This clonotype was detected many times. What it binds is unknown. RNA transcripts yielded amplified TCR beta CDR3 regions. HTBI primers were used for first-round RT-PCR of the TCR CDR3. MiXCR, run by TCRdb on the multiplex PCR reads, gives a single entry per CDR3 protein. Here the sample spans approximately 430,000 distinct CDR3 sequences, around 16% being singletons.

The sequenced material came from blood. This receptor was taken from a woman under 30 with Graves' hyperthyroidism. The V and J genes are TRBV6-1 and TRBJ1-2, with 9 bases that match TRBD1. The CDR3: CASSEGTGHGYTF. CDR3 nucleotides: TGTGCCAGCAGTGAGGGGACAGGGCATGGCTACACCTTC.